Sequencing of this T cell receptor (beta chain) was carried out in a study of control samples from healthy donors and cancer patients. The J segment lost 4 bases and the V segment lost 0 bases, leaving 1 base of the junction unmatched. Per germline, CDR1 SGDLS and CDR2 YYNGEE. The CDR3 has 14 amino acids. Using immunoSEQ multiplex PCR, the repertoire was profiled, and TCRdb retains in-frame clones only, with some absent. The sample lists around 23,000 clones, approximately 85% seen once, with 35% to 40% in the top ten. Sequences were obtained from PBMCs. The chain joins TRBV9 to TRBJ1-3; TRBD1 matches at 7 bases. The sequence derives from a man aged 60 to 75 with head and neck cancer. Here the CDR3 DNA reads TGTGCCAGCAGCGTAGAACAGGGGGGAAACACCATATATTTT. Encoded protein: CASSVEQGGNTIYF.